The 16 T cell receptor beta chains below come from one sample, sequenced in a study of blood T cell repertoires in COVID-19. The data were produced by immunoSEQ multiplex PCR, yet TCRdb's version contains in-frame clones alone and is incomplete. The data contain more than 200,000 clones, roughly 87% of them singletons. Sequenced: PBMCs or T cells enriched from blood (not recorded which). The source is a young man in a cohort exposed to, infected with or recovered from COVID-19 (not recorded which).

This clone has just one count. The CDR3 nucleotides read TGCGCCAGCAGCTTGGGCGGGAAGAGTTCCTACAATGAGCAGTTCTTC. Translating it yields CASSLGGKSSYNEQFF. J is TRBJ2-1 and V is TRBV5-1, with D possibly matching TRBD2 (6 bases). CDR1 SGHRS and CDR2 YFSETQ come from the germline V gene. With 0 bases removed from V and 1 base from J, the gap between germline ends came to 11 bases. The CDR3 runs to 16 residues.

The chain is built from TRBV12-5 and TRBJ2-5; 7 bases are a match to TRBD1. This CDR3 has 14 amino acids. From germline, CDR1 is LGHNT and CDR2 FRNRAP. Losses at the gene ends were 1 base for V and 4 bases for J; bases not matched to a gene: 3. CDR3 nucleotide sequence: TGTGCTAGTGGTTTGGGACAGGGACGAGAGACCCAGTACTTC. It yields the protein CASGLGQGRETQYF.

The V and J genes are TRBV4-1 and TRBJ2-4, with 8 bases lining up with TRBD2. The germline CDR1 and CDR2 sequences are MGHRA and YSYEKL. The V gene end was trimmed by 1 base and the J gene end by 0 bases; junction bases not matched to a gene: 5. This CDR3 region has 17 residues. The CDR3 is CASSQAIAGIAKNIQYF. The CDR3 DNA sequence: TGCGCCAGCAGCCAAGCGATAGCGGGAATAGCCAAAAACATTCAGTACTTC.

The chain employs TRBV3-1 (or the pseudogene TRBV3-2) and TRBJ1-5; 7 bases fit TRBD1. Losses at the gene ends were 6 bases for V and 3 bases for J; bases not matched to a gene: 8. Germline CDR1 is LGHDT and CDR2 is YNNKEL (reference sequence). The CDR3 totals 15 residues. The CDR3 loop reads CASRSGTASNQPQHF. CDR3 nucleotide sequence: TGTGCCAGCAGGTCCGGGACAGCTTCCAATCAGCCCCAGCATTTT.

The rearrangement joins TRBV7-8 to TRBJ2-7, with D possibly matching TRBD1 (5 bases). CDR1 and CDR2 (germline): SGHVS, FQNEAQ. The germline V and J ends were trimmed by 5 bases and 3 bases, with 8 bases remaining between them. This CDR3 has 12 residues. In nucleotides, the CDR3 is TGTGCCAGCAGCATACAGGACTACGAGCAGTACTTC. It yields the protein CASSIQDYEQYF. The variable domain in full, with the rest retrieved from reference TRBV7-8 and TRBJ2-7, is GAGVSQSPRYKVAKRGQDVALRCDPISGHVSLFWYQQALGQGPEFLTYFQNEAQLDKSGLPSDRFFAERPEGSVSTLKIQRTQQEDSAVYLCASSIQDYEQYFGPGTRLTVT.

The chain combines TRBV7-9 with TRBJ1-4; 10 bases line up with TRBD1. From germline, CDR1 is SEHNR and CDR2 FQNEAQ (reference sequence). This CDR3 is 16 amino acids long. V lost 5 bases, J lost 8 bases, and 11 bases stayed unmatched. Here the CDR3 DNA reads TGTGCCAGCAGCCCCCCGGGACAGGGGCAATGGGAAAAACTGTTTTTT. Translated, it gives CASSPPGQGQWEKLFF.

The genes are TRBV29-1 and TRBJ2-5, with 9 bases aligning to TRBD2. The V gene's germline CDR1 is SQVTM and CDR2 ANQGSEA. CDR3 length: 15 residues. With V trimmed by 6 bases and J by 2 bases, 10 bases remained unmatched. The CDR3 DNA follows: TGCAGCGTGGAATGGCTAGCGGGGCTTCAAGAGACCCAGTACTTC. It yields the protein CSVEWLAGLQETQYF.

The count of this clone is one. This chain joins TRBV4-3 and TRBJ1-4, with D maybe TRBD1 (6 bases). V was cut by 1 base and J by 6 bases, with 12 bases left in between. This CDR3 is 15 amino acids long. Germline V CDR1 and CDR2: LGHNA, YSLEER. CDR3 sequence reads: CASSQVGGHDEKLFF. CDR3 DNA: TGCGCCAGCAGCCAAGTGGGGGGGCACGATGAAAAACTGTTTTTT.

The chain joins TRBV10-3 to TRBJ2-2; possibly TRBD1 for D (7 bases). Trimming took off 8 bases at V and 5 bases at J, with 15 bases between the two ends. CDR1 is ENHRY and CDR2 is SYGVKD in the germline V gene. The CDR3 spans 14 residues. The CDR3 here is CAIQGDFGTGELFF. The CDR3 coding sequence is TGTGCCATCCAGGGGGACTTTGGGACCGGGGAGCTGTTTTTT.

CDR3 protein: CASSQDGFSGQETQYF. The DNA of the CDR3 is TGTGCCAGCAGCCAAGATGGGTTTTCGGGCCAAGAGACCCAGTACTTC. The chain has TRBV3-1 (or the pseudogene TRBV3-2) and TRBJ2-5; D call uncertain. The CDR3 extends over 16 amino acids. Per germline, CDR1 LGHDT and CDR2 YNNKEL (reference sequence). V was pared by 0 bases and J by 1 base, with 12 bases between.

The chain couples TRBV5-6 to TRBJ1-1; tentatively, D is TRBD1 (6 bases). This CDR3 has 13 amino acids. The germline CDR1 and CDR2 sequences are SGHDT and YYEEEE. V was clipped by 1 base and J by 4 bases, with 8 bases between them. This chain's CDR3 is CASSLRRGTEAFF. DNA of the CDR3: TGTGCCAGCAGCTTGCGCAGGGGCACTGAAGCTTTCTTT.

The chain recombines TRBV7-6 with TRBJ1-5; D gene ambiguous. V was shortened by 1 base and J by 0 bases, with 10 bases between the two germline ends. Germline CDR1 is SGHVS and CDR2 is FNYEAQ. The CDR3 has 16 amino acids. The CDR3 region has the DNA TGTGCCAGCAGCTTAGGAACAGCATATAGCAATCAGCCCCAGCATTTT. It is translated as CASSLGTAYSNQPQHF.

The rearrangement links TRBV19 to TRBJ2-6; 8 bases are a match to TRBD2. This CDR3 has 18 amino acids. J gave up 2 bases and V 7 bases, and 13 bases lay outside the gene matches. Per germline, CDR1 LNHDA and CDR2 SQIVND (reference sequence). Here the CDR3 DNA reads TGTGCCAGTAAACAGATTCCAATAGCGGGGACTGGGGCCAACGTCCTGACTTTC. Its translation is CASKQIPIAGTGANVLTF.

The CDR3 region is CASSFPWEGASKNIQYF. The CDR3 DNA sequence: TGTGCCAGCAGCTTCCCCTGGGAAGGGGCATCCAAAAACATTCAGTACTTC. V and J are TRBV7-2 and TRBJ2-4; a possible D gene is TRBD1 (5 bases). The germline gives CDR1 SGHTA, CDR2 FQGNSA. The CDR3 covers 17 residues. Trimming took off 3 bases at V and 2 bases at J, with 17 bases between the two ends.

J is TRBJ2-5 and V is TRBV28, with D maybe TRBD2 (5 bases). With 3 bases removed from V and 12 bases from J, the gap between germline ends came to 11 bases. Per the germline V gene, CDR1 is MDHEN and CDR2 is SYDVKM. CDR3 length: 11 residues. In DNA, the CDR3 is TGTGCCAGCAGTTTTTTGAGGGAGAAGTACTTC. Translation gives CASSFLREKYF.

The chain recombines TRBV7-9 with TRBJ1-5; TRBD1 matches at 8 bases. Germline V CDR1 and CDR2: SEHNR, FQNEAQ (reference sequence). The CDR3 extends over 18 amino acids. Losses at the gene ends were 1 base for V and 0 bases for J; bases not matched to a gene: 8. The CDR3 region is CASSLVDRATFSNQPQHF. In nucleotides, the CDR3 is TGTGCCAGCAGCTTAGTGGACAGGGCTACGTTTAGCAATCAGCCCCAGCATTTT.